This T cell receptor (beta chain) was sequenced in a study of CD8+ T cells in alopecia areata. Study-wide findings and caveats: TCRs were shared less clearly across patients than in mice, possibly for HLA-related reasons.

Extraction of RNA preceded its reverse transcription into cDNA, which served as the sequencing template. Method: immunoSEQ multiplex PCR; TCRdb's copy keeps in-frame clones and lacks some. The repertoire holds 220,000 or so clones, with around 62% as singletons. CDR1 and CDR2 from the germline V gene are LGHNA and YNFKEQ. Trimming took 3 bases from V and 4 from J, leaving 10 bases between them. The CDR3 contains 14 residues. It was from alopecia areata patients that lesional scalp punch biopsies and peripheral blood were collected. A word on this clone: Its matching antigen is unknown.

The sample in question was CD4+ T cells sorted from blood, obtained at week 0. This chain connects TRBV4-2 to TRBJ1-5; D is perhaps TRBD1 (5 bases). The clonotype comes from a human donor with alopecia areata. The DNA for the CDR3 is TGTGCCAGCAGCCAGGGGGACGGTAATCAGCCCCAGCATTTT. This encodes CASSQGDGNQPQHF.